This T cell receptor beta chain derives from a study of blood T cell repertoires in COVID-19. The wider study: The study drew acute and convalescent COVID-19 samples from the United States, Italy and Spain. T cells, B-cell-depleted T cells, or PBMCs provided the cDNA or gDNA that served as material.

In the authors' workflow: Nucleated cell number was recorded as an estimate derived from reference gene primer amplification. Method: immunoSEQ multiplex PCR; TCRdb's copy keeps in-frame clones and lacks some. The DNA was the basis for D and trimming; V, J and clone size are from that table. The table lists roughly 51,000 clones, 70% to 90% of them singletons, with over 2.5% in the top ten. V gave up 0 bases and J gave up 4 bases, with 4 bases separating them. This CDR3 comprises 13 residues. Germline CDR1 and CDR2: SGHVS and FQNEAQ. The V gene is TRBV7-8, the J gene TRBJ1-5; D unclear. The receptor comes from a woman over 75 with acute or convalescent COVID-19. The sequenced sample consisted of peripheral blood. The CDR3 region is CASSLAANQPQHF. The CDR3 coding sequence is TGTGCCAGCAGCTTAGCAGCAAATCAGCCCCAGCATTTT. The full variable domain, its missing parts supplied by reference TRBV7-8 and TRBJ1-5, is GAGVSQSPRYKVAKRGQDVALRCDPISGHVSLFWYQQALGQGPEFLTYFQNEAQLDKSGLPSDRFFAERPEGSVSTLKIQRTQQEDSAVYLCASSLAANQPQHFGDGTRLSIL.